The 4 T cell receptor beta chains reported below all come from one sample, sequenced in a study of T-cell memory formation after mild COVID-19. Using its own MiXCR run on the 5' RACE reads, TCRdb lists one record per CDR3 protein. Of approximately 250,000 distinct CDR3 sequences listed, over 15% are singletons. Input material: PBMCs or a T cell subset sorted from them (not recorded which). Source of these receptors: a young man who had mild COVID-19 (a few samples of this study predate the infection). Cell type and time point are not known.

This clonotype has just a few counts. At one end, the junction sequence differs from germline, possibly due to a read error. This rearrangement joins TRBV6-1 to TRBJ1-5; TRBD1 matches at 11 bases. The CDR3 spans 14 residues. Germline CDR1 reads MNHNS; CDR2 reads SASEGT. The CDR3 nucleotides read TGTGCCGGCAGACGGGACAGGGGGGATCAGCCCCAGCATTTT. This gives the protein CAGRRDRGDQPQHF.

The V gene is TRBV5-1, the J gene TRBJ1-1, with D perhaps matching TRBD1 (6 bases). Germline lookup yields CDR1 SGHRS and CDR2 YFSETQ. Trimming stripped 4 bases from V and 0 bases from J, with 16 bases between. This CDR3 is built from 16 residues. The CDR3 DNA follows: TGCGCCAGCAGCCCGGAACCGGGACAAATGAACACTGAAGCTTTCTTT. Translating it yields CASSPEPGQMNTEAFF.

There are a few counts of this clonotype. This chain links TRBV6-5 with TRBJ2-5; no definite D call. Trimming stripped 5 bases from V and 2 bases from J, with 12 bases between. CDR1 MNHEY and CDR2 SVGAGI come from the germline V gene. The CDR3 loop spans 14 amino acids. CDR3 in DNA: TGTGCCAGCAGTCGGACGTGGCTACAAGAGACCCAGTACTTC. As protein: CASSRTWLQETQYF.

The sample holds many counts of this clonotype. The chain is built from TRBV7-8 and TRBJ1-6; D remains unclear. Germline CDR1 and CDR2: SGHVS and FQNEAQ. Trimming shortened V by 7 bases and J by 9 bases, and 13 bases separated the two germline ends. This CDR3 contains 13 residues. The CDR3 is CASTTAVGSPLHF. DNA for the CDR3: TGTGCCAGCACCACAGCGGTTGGTTCACCCCTCCACTTT.